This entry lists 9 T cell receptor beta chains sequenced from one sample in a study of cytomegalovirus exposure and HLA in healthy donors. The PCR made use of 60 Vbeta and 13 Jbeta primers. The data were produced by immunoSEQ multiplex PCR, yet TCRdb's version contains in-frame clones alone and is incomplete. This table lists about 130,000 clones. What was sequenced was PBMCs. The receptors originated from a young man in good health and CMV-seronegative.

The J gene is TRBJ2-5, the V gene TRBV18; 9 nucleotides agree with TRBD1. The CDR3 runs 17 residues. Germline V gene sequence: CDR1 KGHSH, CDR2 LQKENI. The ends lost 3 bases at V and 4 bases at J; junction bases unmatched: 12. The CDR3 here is CASSPLGTTDRGETQYF. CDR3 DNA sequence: TGTGCCAGCTCACCCCTAGGAACGACGGACAGGGGAGAGACCCAGTACTTC.

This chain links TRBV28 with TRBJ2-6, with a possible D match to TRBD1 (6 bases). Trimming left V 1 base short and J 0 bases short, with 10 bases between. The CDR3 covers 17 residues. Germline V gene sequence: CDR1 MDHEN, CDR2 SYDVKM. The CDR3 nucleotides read TGTGCCAGCAGTTTATTGCAGGACAGCTCTGGGGCCAACGTCCTGACTTTC. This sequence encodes CASSLLQDSSGANVLTF.

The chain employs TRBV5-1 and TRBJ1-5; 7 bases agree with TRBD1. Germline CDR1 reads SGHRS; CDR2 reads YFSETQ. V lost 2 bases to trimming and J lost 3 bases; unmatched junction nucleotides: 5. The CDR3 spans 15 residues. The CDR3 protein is CASSFGTAVNQPQHF. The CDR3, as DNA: TGCGCCAGCAGCTTCGGGACAGCAGTCAATCAGCCCCAGCATTTT.

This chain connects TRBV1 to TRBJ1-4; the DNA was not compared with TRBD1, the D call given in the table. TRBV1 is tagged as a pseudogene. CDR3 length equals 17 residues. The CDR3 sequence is CTSSQGRDRGFGEKLFF. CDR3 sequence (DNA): TGCACCAGCAGCCAAGGCCGGGACAGGGGTTTCGGAGAAAAACTGTTTTTT.

DNA of the CDR3: TGTGCCAGCTCGTCCAAGACTAGCGGGGGTCGCAATGAGCAGTTCTTC. Its protein is CASSSKTSGGRNEQFF. V and J are TRBV18 and TRBJ2-1; 12 bases agree with TRBD2. The V segment lost 6 bases and the J segment 6 bases; nucleotides outside the gene matches: 9. The CDR3 has 16 amino acids. From germline, CDR1 is KGHSH and CDR2 LQKENI.

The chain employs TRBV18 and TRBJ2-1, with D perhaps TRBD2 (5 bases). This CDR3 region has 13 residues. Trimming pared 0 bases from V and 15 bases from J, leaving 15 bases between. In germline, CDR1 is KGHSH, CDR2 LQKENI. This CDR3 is CASSPPTWELVFF. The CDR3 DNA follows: TGTGCCAGCTCACCACCGACGTGGGAGCTAGTGTTCTTC.

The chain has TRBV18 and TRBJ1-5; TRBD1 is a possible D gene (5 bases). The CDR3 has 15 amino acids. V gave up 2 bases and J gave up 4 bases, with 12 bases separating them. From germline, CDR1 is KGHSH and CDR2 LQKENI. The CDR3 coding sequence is TGTGCCAGCTCACCAGTCTCAGGGCCTAATCAGCCCCAGCATTTT. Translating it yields CASSPVSGPNQPQHF.

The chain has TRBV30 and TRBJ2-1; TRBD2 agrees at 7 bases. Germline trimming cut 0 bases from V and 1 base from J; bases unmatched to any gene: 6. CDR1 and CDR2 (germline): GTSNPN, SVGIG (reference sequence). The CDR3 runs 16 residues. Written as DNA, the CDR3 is TGTGCCTGGAGTGTAATCGGGGGGTATTCCTACAATGAGCAGTTCTTC. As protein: CAWSVIGGYSYNEQFF.

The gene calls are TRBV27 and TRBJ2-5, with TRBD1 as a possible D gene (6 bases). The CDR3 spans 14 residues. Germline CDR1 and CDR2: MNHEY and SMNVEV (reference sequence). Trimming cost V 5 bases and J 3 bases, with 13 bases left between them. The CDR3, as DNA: TGTGCCAGCAGTAACCGGGACAACAAAGAGACCCAGTACTTC. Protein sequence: CASSNRDNKETQYF.